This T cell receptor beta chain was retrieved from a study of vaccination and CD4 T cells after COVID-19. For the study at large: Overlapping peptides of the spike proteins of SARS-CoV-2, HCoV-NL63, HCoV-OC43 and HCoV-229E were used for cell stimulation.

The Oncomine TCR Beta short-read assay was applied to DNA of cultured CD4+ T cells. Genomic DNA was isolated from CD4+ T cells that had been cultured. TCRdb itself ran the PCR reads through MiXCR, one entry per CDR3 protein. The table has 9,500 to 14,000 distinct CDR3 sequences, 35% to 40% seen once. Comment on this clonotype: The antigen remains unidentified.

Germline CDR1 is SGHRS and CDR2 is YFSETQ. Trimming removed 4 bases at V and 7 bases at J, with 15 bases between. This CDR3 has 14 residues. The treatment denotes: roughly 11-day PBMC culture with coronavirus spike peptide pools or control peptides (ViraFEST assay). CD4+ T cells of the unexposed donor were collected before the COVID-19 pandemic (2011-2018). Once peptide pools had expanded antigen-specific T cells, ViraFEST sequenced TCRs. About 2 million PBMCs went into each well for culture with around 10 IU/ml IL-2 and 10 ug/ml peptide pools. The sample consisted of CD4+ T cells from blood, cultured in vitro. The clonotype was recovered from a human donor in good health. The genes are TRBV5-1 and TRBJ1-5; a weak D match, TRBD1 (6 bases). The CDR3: CASSISGDQQPQHF. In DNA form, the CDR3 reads TGCGCCAGCAGCATATCAGGGGATCAGCAGCCCCAGCATTTT.